The 27 T cell receptor beta chains given below trace back to one sample, sequenced in a study of beta chain features in type 1 diabetes (dated by TCRdb to 2017 to 2018). Libraries came from the immunoSEQ multiplex PCR assay. The entire amount of isolated RNA was reverse transcribed using the High Capacity cDNA Reverse Transcription Kit, so the sequenced TCRB transcripts were expressed ones. TCRdb carries this immuneACCESS record with in-frame sequences only. Its versions omit some clonotypes, under half of them owing to an unresolved V gene in the studies checked, with the rest unexplained. A total of 300,000 to 400,000 clones appear in this sample, over 10% of them only once. The ten most abundant clones make up around 0.015% of the sample. Sequencing was done on a sample of naive CD4+ T cells from blood. The cell subset or site label, read with the paper, signifies: true naive CD4+ T cells. These receptors all stem from a man aged 18 to 35 in good health.

The genes are TRBV2 and TRBJ2-7; 11 nucleotides match TRBD1. Germline-derived CDR1 and CDR2 are SNHLY and FYNNEI. Trimming removed 3 bases from V and 3 bases from J; junction bases left unmatched: 1. CDR3 length: 14 residues. The CDR3 DNA reads as TGTGCCAGCAGTGAGGACAGGGGGCTCTACGAGCAGTACTTC. Translating it yields CASSEDRGLYEQYF. Full variable domain (outside the CDR3, taken from reference TRBV2 and TRBJ2-7): EPEVTQTPSHQVTQMGQEVILRCVPISNHLYFYWYRQILGQKVEFLVSFYNNEISEKSEIFDDQFSVERPDGSNFTLKIRSTKLEDSAMYFCASSEDRGLYEQYFGPGTRLTVT.

J is TRBJ2-3 and V is TRBV6-5; possible D gene TRBD2, 6 bases. This CDR3 region has 11 residues. CDR1 and CDR2 from the germline V gene are MNHEY and SVGAGI. V was pared by 3 bases and J by 10 bases, with 8 bases between. CDR3 amino acids: CASSYSGAQYF. DNA of the CDR3: TGTGCCAGCAGTTATTCGGGAGCGCAGTATTTT.

The chain combines TRBV7-3 with TRBJ2-3, with 9 bases aligning to TRBD2. The CDR3 is made up of 16 amino acids. The V segment lost 5 bases and the J segment 6 bases; nucleotides outside the gene matches: 12. Germline V CDR1 and CDR2: SGHTA, FQGTGA. CDR3 sequence reads: CASSLTPGLASDTQYF. The CDR3 coding sequence is TGTGCCAGCAGCCTTACACCCGGACTAGCGTCGGATACGCAGTATTTT.

This clone was counted only a few times. The chain links TRBV9 to TRBJ2-7, with 8 bases identical to TRBD1. The CDR3 sequence is 16 residues long. V dropped 4 bases and J dropped 0; count of bases not matched to a gene: 9. Germline V lookup: CDR1 SGDLS, CDR2 YYNGEE. CDR3 protein: CASSFGWDRSSYEQYF. In DNA, the CDR3 is TGTGCCAGCAGCTTCGGATGGGACAGGAGCTCCTACGAGCAGTACTTC. Using reference TRBV9 and TRBJ2-7 for the parts outside the CDR3, the full variable domain is DSGVTQTPKHLITATGQRVTLRCSPRSGDLSVYWYQQSLDQGLQFLIQYYNGEERAKGNILERFSAQQFPDLHSELNLSSLELGDSALYFCASSFGWDRSSYEQYFGPGTRLTVT.

This clone has a handful of counts. This rearrangement joins TRBV30 to TRBJ2-7; D gene ambiguous. Trimming took 2 bases from V and 2 from J, leaving 10 bases between them. The CDR3 sequence is 13 residues long. Germline V gene lookup returns CDR1 GTSNPN and CDR2 SVGIG (reference sequence). The CDR3: CAWSRYSPYEQYF. The CDR3, as DNA: TGTGCCTGGAGTAGATACAGTCCCTACGAGCAGTACTTC.

The CDR3 sequence: CAWTMGGQEETQYF. For the CDR3, the DNA is TGTGCCTGGACCATGGGGGGGCAGGAGGAGACCCAGTACTTC. This sequence joins TRBV30 and TRBJ2-5; maybe TRBD2 (7 bases). The CDR3 contains 14 residues. Germline V gene sequence: CDR1 GTSNPN, CDR2 SVGIG (reference sequence). The V end was cut by 4 bases, the J end by 5 bases, with 17 bases between.

Only a few counts were recorded for this clone. The chain is built from TRBV2 and TRBJ1-2; D perhaps matches TRBD1 (5 bases). The CDR3 has 13 amino acids. Trimming pared 6 bases from V and 7 bases from J, leaving 15 bases between. Germline V CDR1 and CDR2: SNHLY, FYNNEI. The DNA of the CDR3 is TGTGCCAGCAGCGACAGTCGTGTTAGTGGCTACACCTTC. Amino acids: CASSDSRVSGYTF.

As for this clone: Other DNA sequences in the same sample also yield this CDR3. CDR3 nucleotides: TGTGCCAGCAGCTTAGAATCCAGGAACACTGAAGCTTTCTTT. Translation: CASSLESRNTEAFF. V usage is TRBV7-9 and J usage is TRBJ1-1; D remains unclear. The V end was cut by 1 base, the J end by 1 base, with 7 bases between. The CDR3 is 14 amino acids. The germline V gene encodes CDR1 SEHNR and CDR2 FQNEAQ (reference sequence).

The V gene is TRBV28, the J gene TRBJ1-3; D is unresolved. V was shortened by 10 bases and J by 0 bases, with 10 bases between the two germline ends. CDR1 is MDHEN, CDR2 SYDVKM, per germline. The CDR3 consists of 13 residues. The CDR3: CATARRSGNTIYF. In DNA form, the CDR3 reads TGTGCCACCGCCAGGCGCTCTGGAAACACCATATATTTT. The entire variable domain, with the rest obtained from reference TRBV28 and TRBJ1-3, is as follows: DVKVTQSSRYLVKRTGEKVFLECVQDMDHENMFWYRQDPGLGLRLIYFSYDVKMKEKGDIPEGYSVSREKKERFSLILESASTNQTSMYLCATARRSGNTIYFGEGSWLTVV.

There are a few counts of this clone. The chain joins TRBV7-6 to TRBJ2-7, with a possible D match to TRBD1 (5 bases). The CDR3 extends over 15 amino acids. Germline loops: CDR1 SGHVS, CDR2 FNYEAQ. The V end lost 1 base, the J end lost 5 bases, and 15 bases lay between the germline ends. The CDR3 region has the DNA TGTGCCAGCAGCTTAGAGACAGTTGCTATCCACGAGCAGTACTTC. It is translated as CASSLETVAIHEQYF.

There are a few counts of this clone. The CDR3 DNA follows: TGTGCCAGCAGCTTAACCCGGGACAGGGACTATGGCTACACCTTC. It encodes CASSLTRDRDYGYTF. V is TRBV5-6 and J is TRBJ1-2, with 9 bases aligning to TRBD1. The CDR3 has 15 residues. From germline, CDR1 is SGHDT and CDR2 YYEEEE. Trimming at V came to 2 bases and at J to 3 bases, leaving 5 bases not matched to a gene.

V usage is TRBV6-6 and J usage is TRBJ2-7, with D possibly being TRBD2 (5 bases). The germline V gene has CDR1 MNHNY and CDR2 SVGAGI (reference sequence). This CDR3 is 14 amino acids long. Trimming cost V 6 bases and J 4 bases, with 16 bases left between them. CDR3 sequence (DNA): TGTGCCAGCAGAACCGGACTTGGTCGGTACGAGCAGTACTTC. It is translated as CASRTGLGRYEQYF.

This clone was found a few times. This sample also contains other DNA sequences that code for the same CDR3. The chain uses TRBV15 and TRBJ1-2; D uncertain. This CDR3 is built from 13 residues. Looked up from germline, CDR1 is LNHNV and CDR2 is YYDKDF (reference sequence). The germline V and J ends were trimmed by 3 bases and 5 bases, with 10 bases remaining between them. The CDR3 DNA reads TGTGCCACCAGCAGGGACGGGAGTTATGGCTACACCTTC. Protein sequence: CATSRDGSYGYTF.

This clone was seen a few times. The gene calls are TRBV5-4 and TRBJ2-1; tentative D call: TRBD2 (5 bases). V shed 2 bases and J shed 12 bases, with 21 bases lying between them. The CDR3 loop spans 15 amino acids. Germline V gene sequence: CDR1 SGHNT, CDR2 YYREEE (reference sequence). The CDR3 loop reads CASSFLAGREDGQFF. In DNA form, the CDR3 reads TGTGCCAGCAGCTTCCTCGCGGGCCGCGAAGATGGGCAGTTCTTC.

This clone came up a few times. This chain links TRBV6-6 with TRBJ1-1; D call uncertain. Between the trimmed V and J ends, which lost 2 bases and 3 bases, there was a span of 13 bases. Germline CDR1 and CDR2: MNHNY and SVGAGI (reference sequence). CDR3 length: 15 amino acids. The CDR3, as DNA: TGTGCCAGCAGTTACGGTCCGAGCGGGGACACTGAAGCTTTCTTT. This encodes CASSYGPSGDTEAFF.

This clone was observed a handful of times. V and J are TRBV5-4 and TRBJ2-7; 8 nucleotides match TRBD1. Trimming at V came to 4 bases and at J to 0 bases, leaving 12 bases not matched to a gene. The CDR3 is 17 amino acids. Germline CDR1 and CDR2: SGHNT and YYREEE (reference sequence). CDR3 loop: CASSPPRQGPSSYEQYF. CDR3 nucleotides: TGTGCCAGCAGCCCCCCCAGACAGGGGCCTAGCTCCTACGAGCAGTACTTC. Complete variable domain (other parts from reference TRBV5-4 and TRBJ2-7): ETGVTQSPTHLIKTRGQQVTLRCSSQSGHNTVSWYQQALGQGPQFIFQYYREEENGRGNFPPRFSGLQFPNYSSELNVNALELDDSALYLCASSPPRQGPSSYEQYFGPGTRLTVT.

This clone occurred a few times. The chain carries TRBV6-6 and TRBJ1-5; no firm D call. The CDR3 has 14 amino acids. V lost 2 bases and J lost 5, with 10 bases in between. Germline values: CDR1 MNHNY, CDR2 SVGAGI (reference sequence). The CDR3 DNA is TGTGCCAGCAGTTACCACCACGGGGATCAGCCCCAGCATTTT. Its translation: CASSYHHGDQPQHF.

V and J are TRBV19 and TRBJ2-5; TRBD1 matches at 12 bases. V gave up 3 bases and J gave up 4 bases; unmatched junction bases: 6. Germline values: CDR1 LNHDA, CDR2 SQIVND (reference sequence). This CDR3 spans 16 amino acids. For the CDR3, the DNA is TGTGCCAGTAGTATTGCACGGGACAGGGGGCGAGAGACCCAGTACTTC. Its protein is CASSIARDRGRETQYF.

This chain links TRBV6-5 with TRBJ1-2, with D possibly being TRBD1 (5 bases). V dropped 6 bases and J dropped 4 bases, with 15 bases sitting between them. The CDR3 is 14 residues long. Germline V gene data show CDR1 as MNHEY and CDR2 as SVGAGI. In DNA, the CDR3 is TGTGCCAGCAGACCGGGGGTGGGCCTCTATGGCTACACCTTC. Residues: CASRPGVGLYGYTF.

This clone was seen a few times. The chain joins TRBV15 to TRBJ2-3, with no clear D. Germline assignment: CDR1 LNHNV and CDR2 YYDKDF (reference sequence). V shed 0 bases and J shed 5 bases, with 15 bases lying between them. This CDR3 comprises 16 residues. This chain's CDR3 is CATSRDVQAFGDTQYF. DNA of the CDR3: TGTGCCACCAGCAGAGATGTCCAGGCCTTCGGAGATACGCAGTATTTT.

The rearrangement links TRBV4-1 to TRBJ2-7; a possible D gene is TRBD2 (5 bases). The CDR3 spans 14 residues. Germline V gives CDR1 MGHRA, CDR2 YSYEKL. The V end lost 6 bases, the J end lost 3 bases, and 15 bases lay between the germline ends. This chain's CDR3 is CASRAPGKGYEQYF. The CDR3 nucleotides read TGCGCCAGCAGGGCCCCCGGGAAGGGCTACGAGCAGTACTTC.

This rearrangement joins TRBV6-5 to TRBJ1-1; 9 bases are shared with TRBD1. CDR1 and CDR2 from the germline V gene are MNHEY and SVGAGI. V gave up 2 bases and J gave up 2 bases; unmatched junction bases: 6. CDR3 length equals 16 residues. Here the CDR3 DNA reads TGTGCCAGCAGTTACGAGACAGGGGGTTTTAACACTGAAGCTTTCTTT. It yields the protein CASSYETGGFNTEAFF.

This clone was seen a few times. The rearrangement joins TRBV7-8 to TRBJ1-1, with D possibly matching TRBD1 (6 bases). Trimming stripped 7 bases from V and 1 base from J, with 16 bases between. The CDR3 has 15 residues. CDR1 and CDR2 (germline): SGHVS, FQNEAQ. CDR3 loop: CASNGDILRNTEAFF. The CDR3 bases are TGTGCCAGCAACGGGGACATTTTAAGGAACACTGAAGCTTTCTTT.

The V call is TRBV28, the J call TRBJ2-3, with 9 bases that match TRBD2. This CDR3 comprises 14 residues. Per germline, CDR1 MDHEN and CDR2 SYDVKM. Trimming cost V 9 bases and J 1 base; bases outside gene matches: 5. CDR3 loop: CASLAGAGTDTQYF. The CDR3 DNA follows: TGTGCCAGTTTAGCGGGAGCGGGCACAGATACGCAGTATTTT.

This clone showed up just a few times. V gene TRBV10-3 combines with J gene TRBJ2-4, with 7 bases that match TRBD1. Trimming removed 2 bases from V and 8 bases from J; junction bases left unmatched: 9. The CDR3 spans 15 residues. Germline values: CDR1 ENHRY, CDR2 SYGVKD. Here the CDR3 DNA reads TGTGCCATCAGTGAGGTCCACAGGGGCGCGGACATTCAGTACTTC. Translating gives CAISEVHRGADIQYF.

This clone was found a few times. The gene calls are TRBV5-1 and TRBJ2-3, with a possible D match to TRBD2 (6 bases). CDR3 length: 15 residues. V was shortened by 0 bases and J by 2 bases, with 10 bases between the two germline ends. From germline, CDR1 is SGHRS and CDR2 YFSETQ. Written as DNA, the CDR3 is TGCGCCAGCAGCTTGGGTAGCGGTAACACAGATACGCAGTATTTT. It yields the protein CASSLGSGNTDTQYF.

This clone showed up just a few times. The chain is built from TRBV29-1 and TRBJ2-2; TRBD1 aligns across 7 bases. The CDR3 totals 16 residues. Germline values: CDR1 SQVTM, CDR2 ANQGSEA. With 0 bases clipped from V and 6 bases from J, the junction kept 10 bases outside the gene matches. CDR3 sequence reads: CSVEDLEQGVAGELFF. For the CDR3, the DNA is TGCAGCGTTGAAGATCTGGAGCAGGGGGTCGCCGGGGAGCTGTTTTTT.